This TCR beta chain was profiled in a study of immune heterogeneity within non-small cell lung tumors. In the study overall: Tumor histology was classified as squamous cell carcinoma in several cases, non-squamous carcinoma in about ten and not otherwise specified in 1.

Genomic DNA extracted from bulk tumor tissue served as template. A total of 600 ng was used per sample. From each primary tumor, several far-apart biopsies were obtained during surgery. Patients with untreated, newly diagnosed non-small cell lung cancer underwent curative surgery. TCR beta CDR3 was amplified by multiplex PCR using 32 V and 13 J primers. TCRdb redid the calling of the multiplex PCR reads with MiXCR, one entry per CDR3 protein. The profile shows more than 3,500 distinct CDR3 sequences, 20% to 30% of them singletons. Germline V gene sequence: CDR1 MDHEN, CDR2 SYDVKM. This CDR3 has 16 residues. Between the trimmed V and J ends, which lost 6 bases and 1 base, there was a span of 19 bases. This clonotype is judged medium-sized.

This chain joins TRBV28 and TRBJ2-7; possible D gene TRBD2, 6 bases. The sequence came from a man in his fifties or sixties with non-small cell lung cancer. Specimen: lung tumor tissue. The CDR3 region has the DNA TGTGCCAGCAGCCGGGAGCGGCCAGGGAAATCCTACGAGCAGTACTTC. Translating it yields CASSRERPGKSYEQYF.